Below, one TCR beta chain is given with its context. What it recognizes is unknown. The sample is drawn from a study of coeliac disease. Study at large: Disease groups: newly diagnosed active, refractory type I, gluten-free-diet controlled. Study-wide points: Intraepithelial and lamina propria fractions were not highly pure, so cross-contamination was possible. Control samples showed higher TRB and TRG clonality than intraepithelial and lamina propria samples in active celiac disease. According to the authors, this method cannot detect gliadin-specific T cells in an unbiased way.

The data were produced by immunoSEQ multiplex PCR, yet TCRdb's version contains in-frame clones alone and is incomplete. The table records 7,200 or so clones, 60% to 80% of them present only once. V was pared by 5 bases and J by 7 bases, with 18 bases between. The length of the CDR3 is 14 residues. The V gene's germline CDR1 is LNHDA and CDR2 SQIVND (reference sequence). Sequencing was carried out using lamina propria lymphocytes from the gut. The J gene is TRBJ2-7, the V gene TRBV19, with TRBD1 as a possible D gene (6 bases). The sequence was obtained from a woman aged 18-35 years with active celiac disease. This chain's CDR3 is CASSVMTGPGEQYF. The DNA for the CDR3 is TGTGCCAGTAGTGTGATGACAGGACCGGGGGAGCAGTACTTC. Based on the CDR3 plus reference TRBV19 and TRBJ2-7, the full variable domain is DGGITQSPKYLFRKEGQNVTLSCEQNLNHDAMYWYRQDPGQGLRLIYYSQIVNDFQKGDIAEGYSVSREKKESFPLTVTSAQKNPTAFYLCASSVMTGPGEQYFGPGTRLTVT.